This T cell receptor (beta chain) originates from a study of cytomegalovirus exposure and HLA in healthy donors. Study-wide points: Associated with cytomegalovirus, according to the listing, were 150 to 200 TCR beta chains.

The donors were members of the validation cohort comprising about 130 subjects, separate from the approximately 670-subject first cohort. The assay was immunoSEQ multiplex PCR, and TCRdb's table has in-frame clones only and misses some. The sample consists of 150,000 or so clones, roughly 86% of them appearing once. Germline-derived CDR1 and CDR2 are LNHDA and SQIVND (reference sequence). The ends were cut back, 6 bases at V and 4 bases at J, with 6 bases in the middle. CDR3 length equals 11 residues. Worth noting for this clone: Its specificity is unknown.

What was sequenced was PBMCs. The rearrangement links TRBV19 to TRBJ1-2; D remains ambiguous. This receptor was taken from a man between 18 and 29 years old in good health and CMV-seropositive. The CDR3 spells CASSRLYGYTF. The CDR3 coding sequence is TGTGCCAGTAGCAGACTCTATGGCTACACCTTC.